The 32 T cell receptor beta chains below were found in one sample sequenced in a study of T cell responses to AZD1222 COVID-19 vaccine. Sequencing was performed with immunoSEQ multiplex PCR; in TCRdb, only in-frame clones are kept and a portion is missing. Of about 110,000 clones listed, roughly 91% are singletons. Here the sequenced sample was peripheral blood, taken 28 days after the second AZD1222 dose. The origin of the receptors is an adult who received the AZD1222 COVID-19 vaccine.

Points on this clone: One end of the junction is discordant with germline, which a read error may explain. The rearrangement links TRBV19 to TRBJ1-2; unclear D gene. Germline V gives CDR1 LNHDA, CDR2 SQIVND (reference sequence). There are 13 residues in the CDR3. This CDR3 reads CASSMGLLYGYTF. In DNA form, the CDR3 reads TGTGCCAGCAGTATGGGGTTATTATATGGCTACACCTTC.

The rearrangement uses TRBV9 and TRBJ2-3, with TRBD2 identical over 11 bases. CDR3 length: 16 residues. The V and J ends lost 2 bases and 6 bases, in that order; junction bases with no gene match: 8. The germline V gene has CDR1 SGDLS and CDR2 YYNGEE. CDR3 nucleotide sequence: TGTGCCAGCAGCGTCGCCGGTAGCGGGGGGGGCGATACGCAGTATTTT. Its protein is CASSVAGSGGGDTQYF. Looking up the rest from reference TRBV9 and TRBJ2-3 gives the full variable domain: DSGVTQTPKHLITATGQRVTLRCSPRSGDLSVYWYQQSLDQGLQFLIQYYNGEERAKGNILERFSAQQFPDLHSELNLSSLELGDSALYFCASSVAGSGGGDTQYFGPGTRLTVL.

V is TRBV5-1 and J is TRBJ1-4; D is uncertain. Germline V CDR1 and CDR2: SGHRS, YFSETQ. This CDR3 spans 14 amino acids. The ends were cut back, 0 bases at V and 5 bases at J, with 8 bases in the middle. The CDR3 sequence is CASSLGAGNEKLFF. The CDR3 nucleotides are TGCGCCAGCAGCTTGGGCGCAGGAAATGAAAAACTGTTTTTT.

J is TRBJ2-7 and V is TRBV27; D perhaps matches TRBD2 (5 bases). The CDR3 is 13 amino acids. Deletions cut 5 bases from V and 1 base from J, with 9 bases between. Germline CDR1 reads MNHEY; CDR2 reads SMNVEV (reference sequence). The CDR3 region has the DNA TGTGCCAGCAGTCCGGGGTCATCCTACGAGCAGTACTTC. Translated: CASSPGSSYEQYF.

The V gene is TRBV6-2 or TRBV6-3, the J gene TRBJ1-2, with TRBD1 matching over 8 bases. Trimming removed 5 bases from V and 6 bases from J; junction bases left unmatched: 8. The CDR3 length is 14 residues. Germline V gene data show CDR1 as MNHEY and CDR2 as SVGEGT. The CDR3 is CASSNRETGDGYTF. CDR3 DNA sequence: TGTGCCAGCAGTAACCGGGAGACAGGGGATGGCTACACCTTC.

J is TRBJ2-3 and V is TRBV15, with D hard to call. The CDR3 extends over 12 amino acids. Germline CDR1 LNHNV, CDR2 YYDKDF (reference sequence). V was cut by 0 bases and J by 10 bases, with 8 bases left in between. The CDR3 DNA reads as TGTGCCACCAGCAGAGATCAAAGGGCGCAGTATTTT. Amino acid sequence: CATSRDQRAQYF.

The chain is built from TRBV24-1 and TRBJ2-2, with D possibly being TRBD1 (6 bases). Germline CDR1 KGHDR, CDR2 SFDVKD. Deletions cut 1 base from V and 4 bases from J, with 12 bases between. This CDR3 has 16 residues. The CDR3 sequence: CATSDFGRGSTGELFF. CDR3 coding DNA: TGTGCCACCAGTGATTTCGGCAGGGGAAGCACCGGGGAGCTGTTTTTT.

The chain recombines TRBV5-1 with TRBJ2-7, with D tentatively TRBD2 (6 bases). CDR3 length: 13 residues. V gave up 6 bases and J gave up 3 bases, with 13 bases separating them. Germline V gene sequence: CDR1 SGHRS, CDR2 YFSETQ. The CDR3 sequence: CASTPGEFYEQYF. The CDR3 DNA reads as TGCGCCAGCACCCCGGGAGAATTCTACGAGCAGTACTTC.

In its sample, this clone was seen a few times. The gene calls are TRBV11-1 and TRBJ2-7, with 7 positions matching TRBD2. Germline V gene lookup returns CDR1 SGHAT and CDR2 FQDESV (reference sequence). Losses at the gene ends were 5 bases for V and 0 bases for J; bases not matched to a gene: 4. The CDR3 extends over 14 amino acids. The CDR3 region has the DNA TGTGCCAGCAGCCGGGGAGGGAGCTCCTACGAGCAGTACTTC. It specifies CASSRGGSSYEQYF.

This sequence joins TRBV7-2 and TRBJ1-2, with 8 bases aligning to TRBD1. From germline, CDR1 is SGHTA and CDR2 FQGNSA. V trimming: 5 bases; J trimming: 7 bases; junction bases outside the gene matches: 9. The CDR3 runs 14 residues. CDR3 residues: CASSRTGQGGGYTF. CDR3 coding DNA: TGTGCCAGCAGCCGGACTGGACAGGGCGGTGGCTACACCTTC.

The V gene is TRBV6-1, the J gene TRBJ2-1; TRBD2 matches 11 bases. This CDR3 has 16 residues. Trimming took 2 bases from V and 4 from J; bases not matched to a gene: 4. Germline V gives CDR1 MNHNS, CDR2 SASEGT. CDR3: CASSERGTSGYNEQFF. CDR3 DNA sequence: TGTGCCAGCAGTGAAAGGGGGACTAGCGGATACAATGAGCAGTTCTTC.

The chain joins TRBV12-3 or TRBV12-4 to TRBJ1-3; D not certain. The CDR3 has 11 amino acids. V lost 3 bases and J lost 4, with 1 base in between. CDR3 coding DNA: TGTGCCAGCAGTTTGGGAAACACCATATATTTT. This sequence encodes CASSLGNTIYF.

J is TRBJ1-4 and V is TRBV2; TRBD1 matches 7 bases. The CDR3 has 14 residues. CDR1 SNHLY and CDR2 FYNNEI come from the germline V gene. J was trimmed by 5 bases and V by 6 bases; bases with no gene match: 6. CDR3 in amino acids: CASSATGVNEKLFF. The CDR3 DNA reads TGTGCCAGCAGCGCCACAGGGGTGAATGAAAAACTGTTTTTT.

The chain carries TRBV19 and TRBJ1-1; perhaps TRBD1 as D (5 bases). The CDR3 spans 16 residues. V lost 3 bases and J 3 bases, leaving 17 bases between the germline ends. Germline CDR1 LNHDA, CDR2 SQIVND (reference sequence). The CDR3 bases are TGTGCCAGTAGTATGGGGTGGAGGGGAGCTTACACTGAAGCTTTCTTT. This sequence encodes CASSMGWRGAYTEAFF.

The V gene is TRBV10-3, the J gene TRBJ1-3, with 7 bases matching TRBD1. V gave up 4 bases and J gave up 2 bases; unmatched junction bases: 2. The CDR3 is 14 residues long. Germline assignment: CDR1 ENHRY and CDR2 SYGVKD. The CDR3 spells CAISAQGTGNTIYF. In DNA, the CDR3 is TGTGCCATCAGTGCACAGGGGACTGGAAACACCATATATTTT.

The gene calls are TRBV27 and TRBJ1-2; 11 nucleotides match TRBD1. Looked up from germline, CDR1 is MNHEY and CDR2 is SMNVEV (reference sequence). The CDR3 totals 15 residues. V shed 2 bases and J 6 bases; nucleotides not matched to a gene: 5. CDR3 residues: CASSLGTGGFDGYTF. CDR3 bases: TGTGCCAGCAGTTTAGGGACAGGGGGGTTTGATGGCTACACCTTC.

This clone showed up just once. V usage is TRBV5-1 and J usage is TRBJ2-7; tentatively, D is TRBD1 or TRBD2 (6 bases each). There are 15 residues in the CDR3. Deletions cut 0 bases from V and 7 bases from J, with 17 bases between. From germline, CDR1 is SGHRS and CDR2 YFSETQ. The DNA of the CDR3 is TGCGCCAGCAGCTTGGCCCCCCAGGGGACTCGAGAGCAGTACTTC. Amino acids: CASSLAPQGTREQYF.

Here the CDR3 DNA reads TGTGCCAGCAGCCCCGGACAGACTAGCAATCAGCCCCAGCATTTT. Its protein is CASSPGQTSNQPQHF. The chain is built from TRBV2 and TRBJ1-5; tentatively, D is TRBD1 (6 bases). In germline, CDR1 is SNHLY, CDR2 FYNNEI. This CDR3 has 15 amino acids. Trimming left V 6 bases short and J 0 bases short, with 12 bases between.

The chain joins TRBV3-1 (or the pseudogene TRBV3-2) to TRBJ2-3; D gene ambiguous. V was pared by 5 bases and J by 2 bases, with 5 bases between. This CDR3 has 12 amino acids. Germline V lookup: CDR1 LGHDT, CDR2 YNNKEL (reference sequence). CDR3 sequence reads: CASSYITDTQYF. CDR3 bases: TGTGCCAGCAGCTACATCACAGATACGCAGTATTTT.

This sequence joins TRBV12-3 or TRBV12-4 and TRBJ1-1; unclear D gene. This CDR3 is 12 amino acids long. V gave up 3 bases and J gave up 8 bases, with 10 bases separating them. CDR3 DNA sequence: TGTGCCAGCAGTTTCATTGAGGCAGAAGCTTTCTTT. Translating gives CASSFIEAEAFF.

The chain uses TRBV7-9 and TRBJ2-3; the D call may be TRBD1 or TRBD2 (5 bases each). Germline CDR1 SEHNR, CDR2 FQNEAQ (reference sequence). This CDR3 has 16 amino acids. The V gene lost 5 bases and the J gene lost 1 base, with 16 bases spanning the gap. The CDR3 nucleotides read TGTGCCAGCAGCAGGGCCCGGGACCGCGGCACAGATACGCAGTATTTT. As protein: CASSRARDRGTDTQYF. The full variable domain, its missing parts supplied by reference TRBV7-9 and TRBJ2-3, is DTGVSQNPRHKITKRGQNVTFRCDPISEHNRLYWYRQTLGQGPEFLTYFQNEAQLEKSRLLSDRFSAERPKGSFSTLEIQRTEQGDSAMYLCASSRARDRGTDTQYFGPGTRLTVL.

This chain joins TRBV2 and TRBJ1-5; a weak D match, TRBD1 (6 bases). Trimming left V 4 bases short and J 5 bases short, with 12 bases between. Per the germline V gene, CDR1 is SNHLY and CDR2 is FYNNEI. The CDR3 totals 14 residues. CDR3 amino acids: CASSAVGQYQPQHF. The CDR3 DNA reads as TGTGCCAGCAGTGCCGTCGGACAGTATCAGCCCCAGCATTTT. Looking up the rest from reference TRBV2 and TRBJ1-5 gives the full variable domain: EPEVTQTPSHQVTQMGQEVILRCVPISNHLYFYWYRQILGQKVEFLVSFYNNEISEKSEIFDDQFSVERPDGSNFTLKIRSTKLEDSAMYFCASSAVGQYQPQHFGDGTRLSIL.

This clone occurred many times. The V and J genes are TRBV2 and TRBJ2-1; D possibly matches TRBD1 or TRBD2 (5 bases each). Trimming left V 6 bases short and J 4 bases short, with 19 bases between. Germline loops: CDR1 SNHLY, CDR2 FYNNEI. This CDR3 comprises 16 residues. The CDR3 loop reads CASSLPTGTAYNEQFF. CDR3 DNA: TGTGCCAGCAGCCTTCCCACCGGGACGGCTTACAATGAGCAGTTCTTC.

The V call is TRBV2, the J call TRBJ1-5; D is perhaps TRBD1 (5 bases). The CDR3 has 19 amino acids. Germline CDR1 is SNHLY and CDR2 is FYNNEI. The germline V and J ends were trimmed by 3 bases and 0 bases, with 21 bases remaining between them. CDR3 in amino acids: CASSDSPFRTGVSNQPQHF. DNA of the CDR3: TGTGCCAGCAGTGATTCCCCTTTTCGCACAGGAGTTAGCAATCAGCCCCAGCATTTT.

This clone was seen just once. V usage is TRBV7-2 and J usage is TRBJ1-6; 9 bases match TRBD1. Per germline, CDR1 SGHTA and CDR2 FQGNSA. The CDR3 runs to 14 residues. V gave up 7 bases and J gave up 9 bases; unmatched junction bases: 7. The CDR3, as DNA: TGTGCCAGCAAGGGGGGGACAGGGACTTCACCCCTCCACTTT. Translating it yields CASKGGTGTSPLHF.

This sequence joins TRBV6-5 and TRBJ1-3, with a possible D match to TRBD1 (5 bases). Germline CDR1 reads MNHEY; CDR2 reads SVGAGI. V dropped 0 bases and J dropped 4 bases, with 10 bases sitting between them. The CDR3 is 15 amino acids. CDR3 bases: TGTGCCAGCAGTTACTCAGCAGGGTACGGAAACACCATATATTTT. Its translation: CASSYSAGYGNTIYF.

The rearrangement links TRBV5-5 to TRBJ2-5, with a tentative D call TRBD1 (6 bases). Looked up from germline, CDR1 is SGHKS and CDR2 is YYEKEE (reference sequence). Between the trimmed V and J ends, which lost 0 bases and 5 bases, there was a span of 14 bases. The CDR3 is 15 amino acids. DNA of the CDR3: TGTGCCAGCAGCTTGGGTCAAGGGGGAAGCGAGACCCAGTACTTC. Translating gives CASSLGQGGSETQYF.

The J gene is TRBJ2-3, the V gene TRBV7-2; TRBD2 matches at 12 bases. The CDR3 covers 18 residues. The J segment lost 2 bases and the V segment lost 0 bases, leaving 6 bases of the junction unmatched. Germline CDR1 is SGHTA and CDR2 is FQGNSA. CDR3 bases: TGTGCCAGCAGCTTAGCGGCTAGCGGGGGGGGAAACACAGATACGCAGTATTTT. It translates to CASSLAASGGGNTDTQYF.

The chain carries TRBV3-1 (or the pseudogene TRBV3-2) and TRBJ2-1; tentatively, D is TRBD1 or TRBD2 (6 bases each). The germline V gene encodes CDR1 LGHDT and CDR2 YNNKEL (reference sequence). Trimming took off 4 bases at V and 0 bases at J, with 13 bases between the two ends. This CDR3 region has 16 residues. CDR3 nucleotides: TGTGCCAGCAGCCTTGAAGGGGGGTACTCCTACAATGAGCAGTTCTTC. Protein product: CASSLEGGYSYNEQFF.

V gene TRBV29-1 combines with J gene TRBJ2-3; 9 bases line up with TRBD2. The CDR3 loop spans 13 amino acids. Germline loops: CDR1 SQVTM, CDR2 ANQGSEA. With 8 bases clipped from V and 6 bases from J, the junction kept 9 bases outside the gene matches. CDR3 nucleotide sequence: TGCAGCACGGTGCGCGGGGGGGTTGATACGCAGTATTTT. Encoded protein: CSTVRGGVDTQYF.

This chain links TRBV15 with TRBJ2-1; 8 bases map to TRBD2. V was pared by 4 bases and J by 13 bases, with 9 bases of the junction left unmatched. The germline CDR1 and CDR2 sequences are LNHNV and YYDKDF (reference sequence). The CDR3 consists of 13 residues. CDR3 nucleotides: TGTGCCACCAGCAAGGGACTAGAGGATTTTCAGTTCTTC. Residues: CATSKGLEDFQFF. Together with reference TRBV15 and TRBJ2-1, the CDR3 gives the full variable domain: DAMVIQNPRYQVTQFGKPVTLSCSQTLNHNVMYWYQQKSSQAPKLLFHYYDKDFNNEADTPDNFQSRRPNTSFCFLDIRSPGLGDTAMYLCATSKGLEDFQFFGPGTRLTVL.

The gene calls are TRBV6-1 and TRBJ1-6; 7 bases line up with TRBD1. The trim removed 2 bases at V and 10 bases at J, leaving 14 bases unmatched. The length of the CDR3 is 17 residues. CDR1 is MNHNS, CDR2 SASEGT, per germline. The CDR3 reads CASSEQRGPVLGSPLHF. The DNA of the CDR3 is TGTGCCAGCAGTGAACAGAGGGGGCCTGTTCTGGGGTCACCCCTCCACTTT.